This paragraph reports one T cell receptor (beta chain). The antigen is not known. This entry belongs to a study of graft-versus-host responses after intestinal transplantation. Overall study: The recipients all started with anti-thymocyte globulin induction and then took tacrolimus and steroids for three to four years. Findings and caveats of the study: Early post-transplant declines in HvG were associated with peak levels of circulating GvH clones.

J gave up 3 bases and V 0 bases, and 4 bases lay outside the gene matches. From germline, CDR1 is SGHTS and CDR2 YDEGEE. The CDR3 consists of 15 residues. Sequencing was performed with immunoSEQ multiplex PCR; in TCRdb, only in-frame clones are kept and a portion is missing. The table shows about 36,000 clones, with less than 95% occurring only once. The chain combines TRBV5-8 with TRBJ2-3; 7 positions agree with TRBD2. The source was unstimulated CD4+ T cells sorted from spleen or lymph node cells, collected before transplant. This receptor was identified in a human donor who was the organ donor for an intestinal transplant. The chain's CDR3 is CASSLALADTDTQYF. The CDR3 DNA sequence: TGTGCCAGCAGCTTGGCCCTAGCGGATACAGATACGCAGTATTTT.